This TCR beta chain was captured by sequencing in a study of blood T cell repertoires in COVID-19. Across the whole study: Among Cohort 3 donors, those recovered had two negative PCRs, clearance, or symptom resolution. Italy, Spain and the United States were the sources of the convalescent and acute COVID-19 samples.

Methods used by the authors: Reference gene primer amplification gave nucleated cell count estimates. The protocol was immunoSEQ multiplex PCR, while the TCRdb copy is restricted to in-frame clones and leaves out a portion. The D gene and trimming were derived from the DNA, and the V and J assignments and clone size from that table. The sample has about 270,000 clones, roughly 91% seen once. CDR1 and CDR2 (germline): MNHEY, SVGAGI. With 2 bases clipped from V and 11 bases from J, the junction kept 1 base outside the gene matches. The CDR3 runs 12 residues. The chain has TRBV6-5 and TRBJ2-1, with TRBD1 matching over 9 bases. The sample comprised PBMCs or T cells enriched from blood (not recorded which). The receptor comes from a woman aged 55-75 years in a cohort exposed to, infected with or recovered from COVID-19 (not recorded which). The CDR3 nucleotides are TGTGCCAGCAGTTACGACAGGGGGAAGCAGTTCTTC. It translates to CASSYDRGKQFF.